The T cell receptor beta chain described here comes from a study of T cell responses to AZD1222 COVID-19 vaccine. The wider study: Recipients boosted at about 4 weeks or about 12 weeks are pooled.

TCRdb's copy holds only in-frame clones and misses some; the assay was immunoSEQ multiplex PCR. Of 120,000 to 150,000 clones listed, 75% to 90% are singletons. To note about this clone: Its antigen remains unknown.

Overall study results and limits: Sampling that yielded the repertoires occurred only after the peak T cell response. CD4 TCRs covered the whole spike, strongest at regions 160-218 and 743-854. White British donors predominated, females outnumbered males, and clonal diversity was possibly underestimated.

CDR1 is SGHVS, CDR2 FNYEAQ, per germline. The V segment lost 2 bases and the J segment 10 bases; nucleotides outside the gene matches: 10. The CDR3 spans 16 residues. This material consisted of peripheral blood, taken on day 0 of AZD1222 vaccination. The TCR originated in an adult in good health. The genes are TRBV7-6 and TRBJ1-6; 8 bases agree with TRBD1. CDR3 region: CASSLQGAARGSPLHF. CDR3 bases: TGTGCCAGCAGCTTACAGGGGGCGGCGAGAGGATCACCCCTCCACTTT.